The 20 T cell receptor beta chains reported below all come from one sample, sequenced in a study of cytomegalovirus exposure and HLA in healthy donors. The primer mix had 60 Vbeta and 13 Jbeta primers. Only in-frame clones appear in the TCRdb table, and some are missing; sequencing was by immunoSEQ multiplex PCR. The sample includes around 130,000 clones, more than 60% of them seen just once. The sequenced sample consisted of PBMCs. Source of these receptors: a woman aged 55 to 70 in good health and CMV-seronegative.

This chain joins TRBV4-1 and TRBJ2-1; D is possibly TRBD2 (6 bases). Between the trimmed V and J ends, which lost 1 base and 9 bases, there was a span of 10 bases. Germline V gene data show CDR1 as MGHRA and CDR2 as YSYEKL. The CDR3 runs 13 residues. This CDR3 is CASSQGTIGEQFF. DNA of the CDR3: TGCGCCAGCAGCCAAGGGACTATAGGTGAGCAGTTCTTC.

This clone was seen more than once but under ten times. This sequence joins TRBV15 and TRBJ2-5, with D perhaps TRBD2 (6 bases). CDR3 length equals 13 residues. Germline lookup yields CDR1 LNHNV and CDR2 YYDKDF (reference sequence). V shed 0 bases and J shed 7 bases, with 9 bases lying between them. CDR3: CATSRDREATQYF. The CDR3 DNA follows: TGTGCCACCAGCAGAGACAGGGAGGCGACCCAGTACTTC.

The genes are TRBV27 and TRBJ1-5; 9 positions agree with TRBD1. Germline-derived CDR1 and CDR2 are MNHEY and SMNVEV (reference sequence). The CDR3 length is 14 residues. J was trimmed by 2 bases and V by 6 bases; bases with no gene match: 2. DNA of the CDR3: TGTGCCAGCAGAACAGGGGGCGGCAATCAGCCCCAGCATTTT. Protein: CASRTGGGNQPQHF.

The table lists this clone with a few counts. V is TRBV14 and J is TRBJ1-2, with unresolved D. This CDR3 has 12 residues. Germline V CDR1 and CDR2: SGHDN, FVKESK. The V end lost 2 bases, the J end lost 8 bases, and 9 bases lay between the germline ends. The CDR3, as DNA: TGTGCCAGCAGCCAACCCCCCGGGGGCTACACCTTC. Translating it yields CASSQPPGGYTF.

The chain combines TRBV4-1 with TRBJ1-1; D is possibly TRBD1 (5 bases). This CDR3 contains 15 residues. V was pared by 1 base and J by 5 bases, with 14 bases between. CDR1 MGHRA and CDR2 YSYEKL come from the germline V gene. The CDR3 sequence: CASSQVGGSRTEAFF. The CDR3 DNA sequence: TGCGCCAGCAGCCAAGTTGGGGGGAGCAGGACTGAAGCTTTCTTT.

This chain connects TRBV5-1 to TRBJ2-1, with 10 nucleotides matching TRBD1. The CDR3 covers 15 residues. Germline values: CDR1 SGHRS, CDR2 YFSETQ. The V and J ends lost 5 bases and 6 bases, in that order; junction bases with no gene match: 8. The CDR3 loop reads CASSFGTGVINEQFF. CDR3 in DNA: TGCGCCAGCAGTTTCGGGACAGGGGTTATCAATGAGCAGTTCTTC.

This sequence joins TRBV5-6 and TRBJ2-3, with 14 bases identical to TRBD2. The CDR3 has 17 amino acids. CDR1 is SGHDT and CDR2 is YYEEEE in the germline V gene. With 4 bases clipped from V and 5 bases from J, the junction kept 9 bases outside the gene matches. In DNA form, the CDR3 reads TGTGCCAGCAGCAATTGGGGGACTAGCGGGAGTATAGATACGCAGTATTTT. As protein: CASSNWGTSGSIDTQYF.

The chain carries TRBV9 and TRBJ2-3; 7 bases match TRBD2. CDR3 size: 15 residues. In germline, CDR1 is SGDLS, CDR2 YYNGEE. With V trimmed by 0 bases and J by 4 bases, 5 bases remained unmatched. This CDR3 reads CASSVVAGAADTQYF. As DNA, the CDR3 is TGTGCCAGCAGCGTAGTGGCGGGAGCCGCAGATACGCAGTATTTT.

The CDR3 bases are TGTGCCAGCAGCCAAGCCGGACAGGGAACATCAGGGGGCTACACCTTC. Amino acid sequence: CASSQAGQGTSGGYTF. The V gene is TRBV4-2, the J gene TRBJ1-2, with 8 bases matching TRBD1. V gave up 1 base and J gave up 8 bases; unmatched junction bases: 12. Germline loops: CDR1 LGHNA, CDR2 YNFKEQ. This CDR3 spans 16 amino acids.

The rearrangement links TRBV28 to TRBJ2-7, with D possibly being TRBD1 (6 bases). V lost 6 bases and J lost 5, with 23 bases in between. Germline V gives CDR1 MDHEN, CDR2 SYDVKM. The CDR3 contains 16 residues. The CDR3 bases are TGTGCCAGCAGCTACCACAGGGTTATGGGTGTAGACGAGCAGTACTTC. As protein: CASSYHRVMGVDEQYF.

In the case of this clone: This specimen includes other DNA sequences encoding the same CDR3. CDR3: CASTPGQGPYEQYF. CDR3 nucleotides: TGTGCCAGTACACCGGGACAGGGCCCCTACGAGCAGTACTTC. The V gene is TRBV19, the J gene TRBJ2-7; TRBD1 agrees at 9 bases. V dropped 7 bases and J dropped 2; count of bases not matched to a gene: 6. CDR3 size: 14 residues. The germline CDR1 and CDR2 sequences are LNHDA and SQIVND (reference sequence).

This clone appeared many times. This chain uses TRBV5-4 with TRBJ2-1; 11 bases are a match to TRBD2. This CDR3 is built from 15 residues. Germline values: CDR1 SGHNT, CDR2 YYREEE (reference sequence). J was trimmed by 4 bases and V by 3 bases; bases with no gene match: 3. The CDR3 here is CASSSGTSGYNEQFF. The CDR3, as DNA: TGTGCCAGCAGCTCCGGGACTAGCGGTTACAATGAGCAGTTCTTC.

The gene calls are TRBV6-1 and TRBJ2-7; 8 nucleotides agree with TRBD2. Germline lookup yields CDR1 MNHNS and CDR2 SASEGT. J was trimmed by 2 bases and V by 7 bases; bases with no gene match: 4. The CDR3 runs 13 residues. The CDR3 sequence is CASIGSGTYEQYF. DNA for the CDR3: TGTGCCAGCATTGGTAGCGGGACCTACGAGCAGTACTTC.

For this clone: The junction shows a germline mismatch at one end, possibly a read error. The rearrangement joins TRBV7-9 to TRBJ1-2, with 7 nucleotides matching TRBD1. Germline-derived CDR1 and CDR2 are SEHNR and FQNEAQ (reference sequence). This CDR3 comprises 15 residues. As DNA, the CDR3 is TGTTCCAGCAGCTTAGGTACAGGGGACATATATGGCTACACCTTC. Protein product: CSSSLGTGDIYGYTF. The full variable domain, completed using reference TRBV7-9 and TRBJ1-2, is DTGVSQNPRHKITKRGQNVTFRCDPISEHNRLYWYRQTLGQGPEFLTYFQNEAQLEKSRLLSDRFSAERPKGSFSTLEIQRTEQGDSAMYLCSSSLGTGDIYGYTFGSGTRLTVV.

With respect to this clone: Within the sample, other DNA sequences also encode this same CDR3. The chain uses TRBV14 and TRBJ1-1, with TRBD1 matching over 8 bases. The J segment lost 1 base and the V segment lost 4 bases, leaving 5 bases of the junction unmatched. The V gene's germline CDR1 is SGHDN and CDR2 FVKESK. This CDR3 region has 15 residues. The CDR3 is CASSLRTGRNTEAFF. CDR3 in DNA: TGTGCCAGCAGCCTCCGGACAGGGAGGAACACTGAAGCTTTCTTT.

CDR3 sequence (DNA): TGTGCCAGCAGCCGGGAACAGGGGGGCTACACCTTC. Its protein product is CASSREQGGYTF. V usage is TRBV16 and J usage is TRBJ1-2, with 7 bases that match TRBD1. V shed 4 bases and J 8 bases; nucleotides not matched to a gene: 4. Germline values: CDR1 KGHSY, CDR2 FQNENV. This CDR3 has 12 residues.

This chain links TRBV7-3 with TRBJ2-5; 10 positions match TRBD1. Germline V CDR1 and CDR2: SGHTA, FQGTGA. The CDR3 has 15 residues. V gave up 6 bases and J gave up 4 bases; unmatched junction bases: 8. For the CDR3, the DNA is TGTGCCAGCAGTCCAGGACAGGGGGGAGGAGAGACCCAGTACTTC. Encoded protein: CASSPGQGGGETQYF.

As for this clone: One end of the junction does not line up with germline, which may come from a read error. The J gene is TRBJ2-7, the V gene TRBV7-9, with TRBD2 matching 8 bases. The CDR3 length is 15 residues. From germline, CDR1 is SEHNR and CDR2 FQNEAQ (reference sequence). The DNA for the CDR3 is TGTTCCAGCAGTTCACCCGGGAGGGGCTCCTACGAGCAGTACTTC. Translating gives CSSSSPGRGSYEQYF.

The chain has TRBV9 and TRBJ2-5; D perhaps matches TRBD2 (8 bases). The CDR3 extends over 17 amino acids. Germline V gene sequence: CDR1 SGDLS, CDR2 YYNGEE. Deletions cut 2 bases from V and 5 bases from J, with 22 bases between. CDR3 amino acids: CASSVGTSGTRGETQYF. CDR3 nucleotides: TGTGCCAGCAGCGTCGGTACTAGCGGAACCAGGGGGGAGACCCAGTACTTC.

The rearrangement uses TRBV5-1 and TRBJ2-5, with 11 bases matching TRBD2. The DNA end favors TRBJ2-7, so the J call may be wrong. Per the germline V gene, CDR1 is SGHRS and CDR2 is YFSETQ. This CDR3 region has 16 residues. CDR3 amino acids: CASSLTSGGTSYEQYF. The CDR3 DNA sequence: TGCGCCAGCAGCTTGACTAGCGGGGGAACCTCCTACGAGCAGTACTTC.